This is a list of T cell receptor beta chains from one sample in a study of blood T cell repertoires in COVID-19. Clones were sequenced by immunoSEQ multiplex PCR, and TCRdb holds only the in-frame ones, with some missing. The table shows about 190,000 clones, with roughly four fifths occurring only once. Sequencing was carried out using peripheral blood. The receptor source for this set is a woman between 40 and 55 years old with acute or convalescent COVID-19. Each CDR3 is given with its conserved first and last residue. Each record gives: V gene, D gene, clone size, J gene, CDR3 protein, CDR3 DNA. The D gene is left open where the match is weak. Some rows have no size entry. The others give once, few or many, or a class for an expanded clone.

TRBV5-1	.	.	TRBJ1-4	CASSVQGMQREKLFF	TGCGCCAGCAGCGTACAGGGCATGCAACGGGAAAAACTGTTTTTT
TRBV6-5	TRBD1	.	TRBJ1-2	CASSPGGLYYGYTF	TGTGCCAGCAGCCCAGGGGGCCTATACTATGGCTACACCTTC
TRBV30	.	.	TRBJ2-2	CAWRAGRRGTGELFF	TGTGCCTGGAGGGCGGGCCGTCGAGGCACCGGGGAGCTGTTTTTT
TRBV29-1	TRBD1	.	TRBJ1-5	CSVGQGSGQPQHF	TGCAGCGTTGGACAGGGATCGGGACAGCCCCAGCATTTT
TRBV5-1	.	few	TRBJ2-5	CASSLFAGSTGETQYF	TGCGCCAGCAGCTTGTTCGCAGGCTCGACGGGGGAGACCCAGTACTTC
TRBV10-3	TRBD1	once	TRBJ1-1	CAIRRTGGVGTEAFF	TGTGCCATCAGAAGGACAGGGGGCGTAGGCACTGAAGCTTTCTTT
TRBV28	TRBD1	.	TRBJ2-7	CASSFGTGVSYEQYF	TGTGCCAGCAGTTTTGGGACAGGGGTATCCTACGAGCAGTACTTC
TRBV19	.	.	TRBJ2-1	CASSIPQGEQFF	TGTGCCAGTAGTATACCCCAGGGCGAGCAGTTCTTC
TRBV5-4	.	once	TRBJ2-3	CASSLPGTNTDTQYF	TGTGCCAGCAGCTTGCCGGGTACTAACACAGATACGCAGTATTTT
TRBV9	.	.	TRBJ2-7	CASSVAASSYEQYF	TGTGCCAGCAGCGTCGCCGCCAGCTCCTACGAGCAGTACTTC
TRBV7-9	.	few	TRBJ2-7	CASSLDANGGEQYF	TGTGCCAGCAGCTTAGACGCTAACGGCGGCGAGCAGTACTTC
TRBV27	TRBD1	.	TRBJ2-2	CASSWDRENGELFF	TGTGCCAGCAGTTGGGACAGGGAGAACGGGGAGCTGTTTTTT
TRBV5-6	.	.	TRBJ1-6	CASSREGNWGGSPLHF	TGTGCCAGCAGCCGGGAGGGGAACTGGGGAGGTTCACCCCTCCACTTT
TRBV6-6	TRBD2	.	TRBJ2-5	CASRPGGDHRAQYF	TGTGCCAGCAGACCTGGGGGGGACCACCGGGCCCAGTACTTC
TRBV7-6	TRBD2	.	TRBJ2-1	CASSLRGRGSNEQFF	TGTGCCAGCAGCTTACGGGGGAGGGGAAGCAATGAGCAGTTCTTC
TRBV5-1	TRBD1	.	TRBJ1-3	CASSLGQGAGNTIYF	TGCGCCAGCAGCTTGGGACAGGGTGCTGGAAACACCATATATTTT
TRBV19	TRBD1	.	TRBJ2-6	CASQTGTGNSGANVLTF	TGTGCCAGTCAAACCGGGACAGGCAATTCTGGGGCCAACGTCCTGACTTTC
TRBV4-1	TRBD1	.	TRBJ2-7	CASSQGQGPRPYEQYF	TGCGCCAGCAGCCAGGGACAGGGCCCCCGACCCTACGAGCAGTACTTC